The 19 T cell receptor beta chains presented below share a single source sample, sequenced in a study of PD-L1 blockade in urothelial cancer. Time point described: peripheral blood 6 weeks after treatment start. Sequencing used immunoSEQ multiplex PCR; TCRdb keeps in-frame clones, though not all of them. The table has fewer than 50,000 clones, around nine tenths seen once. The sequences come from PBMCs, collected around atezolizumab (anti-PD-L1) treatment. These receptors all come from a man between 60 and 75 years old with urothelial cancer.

Here the CDR3 DNA reads TGTGCCAGCAGCTTAGCACGCCTTCAGAATACGCAGTATTTT. Its protein is CASSLARLQNTQYF. This rearrangement joins TRBV7-2 to TRBJ2-3; no definite D call. CDR3 length equals 14 residues. CDR1 and CDR2 from the germline V gene are SGHTA and FQGNSA. The germline V and J ends were trimmed by 0 bases and 7 bases, with 11 bases remaining between them.

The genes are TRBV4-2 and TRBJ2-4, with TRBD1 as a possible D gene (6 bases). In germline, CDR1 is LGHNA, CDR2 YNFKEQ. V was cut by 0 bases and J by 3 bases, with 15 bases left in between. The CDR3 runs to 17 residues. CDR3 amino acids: CASSQDRAGVVKNIQYF. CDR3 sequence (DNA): TGTGCCAGCAGCCAAGACCGGGCAGGGGTTGTCAAAAACATTCAGTACTTC.

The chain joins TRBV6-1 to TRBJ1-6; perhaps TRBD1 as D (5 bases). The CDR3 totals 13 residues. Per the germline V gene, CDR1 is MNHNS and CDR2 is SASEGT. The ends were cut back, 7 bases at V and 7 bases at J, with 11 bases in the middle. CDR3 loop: CASILRQNSPLHF. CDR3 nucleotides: TGTGCCAGCATTCTCAGACAGAATTCACCCCTCCACTTT.

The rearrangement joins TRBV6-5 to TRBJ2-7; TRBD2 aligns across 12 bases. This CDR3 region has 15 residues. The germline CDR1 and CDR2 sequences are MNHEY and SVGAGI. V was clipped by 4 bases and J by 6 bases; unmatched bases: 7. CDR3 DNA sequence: TGTGCCAGCAGTTCGACTAGCGGGGGCTCTTTCGAGCAGTACTTC. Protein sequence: CASSSTSGGSFEQYF.

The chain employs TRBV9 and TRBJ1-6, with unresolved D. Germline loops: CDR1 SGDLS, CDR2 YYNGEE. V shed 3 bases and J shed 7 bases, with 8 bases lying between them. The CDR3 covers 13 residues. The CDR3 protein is CASSAHNNSPLHF. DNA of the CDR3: TGTGCCAGCAGCGCCCACAACAATTCACCCCTCCACTTT.

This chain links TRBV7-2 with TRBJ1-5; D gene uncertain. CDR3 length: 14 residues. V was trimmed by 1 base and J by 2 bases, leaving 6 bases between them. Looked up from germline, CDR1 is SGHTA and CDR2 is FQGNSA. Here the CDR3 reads CASSLVEGNQPQHF. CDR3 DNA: TGTGCCAGCAGCTTAGTGGAGGGCAATCAGCCCCAGCATTTT.

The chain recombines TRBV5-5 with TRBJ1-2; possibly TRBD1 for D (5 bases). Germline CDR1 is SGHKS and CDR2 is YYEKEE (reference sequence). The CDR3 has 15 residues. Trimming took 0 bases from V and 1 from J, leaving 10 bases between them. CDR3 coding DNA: TGTGCCAGCAGCTTGGGCTCAGGGATTAACTATGGCTACACCTTC. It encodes CASSLGSGINYGYTF. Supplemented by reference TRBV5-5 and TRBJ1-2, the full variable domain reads DAGVTQSPTHLIKTRGQQVTLRCSPISGHKSVSWYQQVLGQGPQFIFQYYEKEERGRGNFPDRFSARQFPNYSSELNVNALLLGDSALYLCASSLGSGINYGYTFGSGTRLTVV.

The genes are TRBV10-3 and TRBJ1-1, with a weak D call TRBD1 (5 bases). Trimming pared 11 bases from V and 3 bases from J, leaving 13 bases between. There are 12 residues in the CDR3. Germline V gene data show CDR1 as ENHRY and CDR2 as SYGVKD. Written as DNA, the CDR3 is TGTGCCTCGAGGGGAGGGGACACTGAAGCTTTCTTT. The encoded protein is CASRGGDTEAFF.

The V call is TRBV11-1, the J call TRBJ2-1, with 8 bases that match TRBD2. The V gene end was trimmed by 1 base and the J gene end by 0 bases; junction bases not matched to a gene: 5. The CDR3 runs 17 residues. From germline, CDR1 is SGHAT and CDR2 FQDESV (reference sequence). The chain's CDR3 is CASSLVAGRSSYNEQFF. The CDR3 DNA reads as TGTGCCAGCAGCTTAGTAGCGGGAAGAAGCTCCTACAATGAGCAGTTCTTC. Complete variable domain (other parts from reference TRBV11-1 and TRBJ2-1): EAEVAQSPRYKITEKSQAVAFWCDPISGHATLYWYRQILGQGPELLVQFQDESVVDDSQLPKDRFSAERLKGVDSTLKIQPAELGDSAMYLCASSLVAGRSSYNEQFFGPGTRLTVL.

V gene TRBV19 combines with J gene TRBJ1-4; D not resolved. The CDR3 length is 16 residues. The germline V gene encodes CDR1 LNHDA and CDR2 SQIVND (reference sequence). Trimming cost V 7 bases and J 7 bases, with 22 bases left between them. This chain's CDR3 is CASKSFGGREGEKLFF. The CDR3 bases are TGTGCCAGTAAGAGTTTCGGCGGTCGGGAGGGTGAAAAACTGTTTTTT.

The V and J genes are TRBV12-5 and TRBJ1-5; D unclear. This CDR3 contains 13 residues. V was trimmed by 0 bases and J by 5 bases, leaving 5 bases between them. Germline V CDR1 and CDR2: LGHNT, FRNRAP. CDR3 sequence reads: CASGLVRDQPQHF. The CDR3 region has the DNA TGTGCTAGTGGTTTGGTGCGGGATCAGCCCCAGCATTTT.

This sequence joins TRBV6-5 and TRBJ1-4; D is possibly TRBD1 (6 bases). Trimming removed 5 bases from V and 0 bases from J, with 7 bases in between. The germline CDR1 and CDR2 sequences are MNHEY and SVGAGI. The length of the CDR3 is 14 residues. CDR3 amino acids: CASSRQATNEKLFF. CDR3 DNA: TGTGCCAGCAGTCGACAGGCAACTAATGAAAAACTGTTTTTT.

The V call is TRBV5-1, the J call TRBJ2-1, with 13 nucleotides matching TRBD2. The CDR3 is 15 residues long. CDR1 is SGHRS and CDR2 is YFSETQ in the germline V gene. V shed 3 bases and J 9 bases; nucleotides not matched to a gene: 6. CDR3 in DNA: TGCGCCAGCAGCTGGGCGACTAGCGGGAGGTCTGAGCAGTTCTTC. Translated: CASSWATSGRSEQFF.

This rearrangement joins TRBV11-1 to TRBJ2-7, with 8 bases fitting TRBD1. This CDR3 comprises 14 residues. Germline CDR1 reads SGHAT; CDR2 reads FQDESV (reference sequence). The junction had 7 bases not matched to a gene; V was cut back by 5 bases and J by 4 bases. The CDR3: CASSQWTGKYEQYF. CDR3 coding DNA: TGTGCCAGCAGCCAATGGACAGGGAAATACGAGCAGTACTTC. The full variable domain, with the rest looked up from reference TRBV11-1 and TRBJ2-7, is EAEVAQSPRYKITEKSQAVAFWCDPISGHATLYWYRQILGQGPELLVQFQDESVVDDSQLPKDRFSAERLKGVDSTLKIQPAELGDSAMYLCASSQWTGKYEQYFGPGTRLTVT.

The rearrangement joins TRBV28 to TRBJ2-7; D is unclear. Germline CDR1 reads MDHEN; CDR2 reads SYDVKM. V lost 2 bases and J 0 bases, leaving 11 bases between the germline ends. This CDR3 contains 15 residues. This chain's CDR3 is CASSLTFGLSYEQYF. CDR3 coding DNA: TGTGCCAGCAGTTTAACGTTCGGTCTCTCCTACGAGCAGTACTTC.

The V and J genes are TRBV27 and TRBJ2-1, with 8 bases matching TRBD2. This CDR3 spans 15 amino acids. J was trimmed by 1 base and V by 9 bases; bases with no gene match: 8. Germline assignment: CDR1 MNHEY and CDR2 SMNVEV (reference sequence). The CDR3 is CASTPGLGSYNEQFF. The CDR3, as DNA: TGTGCCAGTACTCCGGGACTAGGTTCCTACAATGAGCAGTTCTTC.

CDR3: CASSTSTARNEKLFF. DNA of the CDR3: TGTGCCAGCAGCACCTCGACAGCAAGAAATGAAAAACTGTTTTTT. The chain combines TRBV27 with TRBJ1-4, with D tentatively TRBD1 (5 bases). Deletions cut 6 bases from V and 5 bases from J, with 16 bases between. This CDR3 spans 15 amino acids. Germline V gene data show CDR1 as MNHEY and CDR2 as SMNVEV (reference sequence). Looking up the rest from reference TRBV27 and TRBJ1-4 gives the full variable domain: EAQVTQNPRYLITVTGKKLTVTCSQNMNHEYMSWYRQDPGLGLRQIYYSMNVEVTDKGDVPEGYKVSRKEKRNFPLILESPSPNQTSLYFCASSTSTARNEKLFFGSGTQLSVL.

The CDR3 region has the DNA TGTGCCAGCAGCGCAGCGGATACGCAGTATTTT. This encodes CASSAADTQYF. The chain carries TRBV7-2 and TRBJ2-3, with D unresolved. Germline CDR1 and CDR2: SGHTA and FQGNSA. Trimming pared 5 bases from V and 6 bases from J, leaving 6 bases between. The CDR3 covers 11 residues.

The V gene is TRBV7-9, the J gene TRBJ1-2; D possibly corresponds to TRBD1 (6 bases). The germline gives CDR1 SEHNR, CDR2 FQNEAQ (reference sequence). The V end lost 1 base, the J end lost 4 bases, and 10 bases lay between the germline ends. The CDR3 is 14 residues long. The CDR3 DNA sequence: TGTGCCAGCAGCTTAGTTGGGGGCGGCTATGGCTACACCTTC. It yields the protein CASSLVGGGYGYTF.